Following are 21 T cell receptor beta chains from one sample sequenced in a study of cytomegalovirus exposure and HLA in healthy donors. Vbeta (60) and Jbeta (13) primers were used in the PCR. This table comes from immunoSEQ multiplex PCR, and its TCRdb copy is limited to in-frame clones, with some not included. The sample has 140,000 to 150,000 clones; around 85% are singletons. Sequenced material: PBMCs. These receptors came from a woman in her 30s in good health and CMV-seronegative.

The sample holds a few counts of this clone. The chain links TRBV4-1 to TRBJ2-2; 8 nucleotides match TRBD1. The V gene's germline CDR1 is MGHRA and CDR2 YSYEKL. Unmatched junction bases numbered 1, after V lost 4 bases and J lost 0 bases. The CDR3 is 15 amino acids. The CDR3 nucleotides are TGCGCCAGCAGCCCGGGACAGGCGAACACCGGGGAGCTGTTTTTT. It translates to CASSPGQANTGELFF.

The gene calls are TRBV7-3 and TRBJ2-5; D is unresolved. This CDR3 contains 13 residues. Germline CDR1 and CDR2: SGHTA and FQGTGA. V lost 0 bases and J lost 1, with 3 bases in between. Here the CDR3 DNA reads TGTGCCAGCAGCTTAACCCTCCAAGAGACCCAGTACTTC. This sequence encodes CASSLTLQETQYF.

This clone came up once. This chain links TRBV13 with TRBJ1-3, with D perhaps TRBD1 (6 bases). Germline V gene sequence: CDR1 PRHDT, CDR2 FYEKMQ (reference sequence). Trimming stripped 5 bases from V and 0 bases from J, with 14 bases between. The CDR3 totals 16 residues. CDR3 residues: CASSHSGGSSGNTIYF. In nucleotides, the CDR3 is TGTGCCAGCAGCCATTCGGGGGGCAGCTCTGGAAACACCATATATTTT.

The J gene is TRBJ2-3, the V gene TRBV6-6; tentatively, D is TRBD1 (5 bases). Germline lookup yields CDR1 MNHNY and CDR2 SVGAGI (reference sequence). Trimming took 2 bases from V and 2 from J, leaving 14 bases between them. The CDR3 spans 16 residues. The CDR3 here is CASSYDSFIFTDTQYF. Here the CDR3 DNA reads TGTGCCAGCAGTTACGACAGCTTTATTTTCACAGATACGCAGTATTTT.

This clone was seen a single time. This chain uses TRBV7-9 with TRBJ2-3; weak D call: TRBD2 (7 bases). This CDR3 has 17 amino acids. The V and J ends lost 5 bases and 0 bases respectively, with 18 bases between them. Germline V lookup: CDR1 SEHNR, CDR2 FQNEAQ (reference sequence). CDR3 region: CASSGGARGKSTDTQYF. The DNA of the CDR3 is TGTGCCAGCAGCGGGGGGGCCAGGGGTAAAAGCACAGATACGCAGTATTTT.

This clone was seen only a few times. CDR3 nucleotide sequence: TGTGCCATCACTCGGGGGGAGGGGAACACTGAAGCTTTCTTT. Protein sequence: CAITRGEGNTEAFF. The gene calls are TRBV10-3 and TRBJ1-1, with a tentative D call TRBD1 (5 bases). CDR1 and CDR2 (germline): ENHRY, SYGVKD. Between the trimmed V and J ends, which lost 7 bases and 1 base, there was a span of 13 bases. This CDR3 has 14 amino acids.

To note about this clone: Other DNA sequences of this sample code for an identical CDR3. The CDR3 nucleotides are TGCAGCGTTGAAGTGACAGGGGGGAACACTGAAGCTTTCTTT. Amino acid sequence: CSVEVTGGNTEAFF. The chain uses TRBV29-1 and TRBJ1-1, with 9 nucleotides matching TRBD1. Germline loops: CDR1 SQVTM, CDR2 ANQGSEA. The V gene end was trimmed by 1 base and the J gene end by 1 base; junction bases not matched to a gene: 1. This CDR3 is built from 14 residues.

This chain links TRBV30 with TRBJ2-1; D may be TRBD1 (6 bases). Germline CDR1 reads GTSNPN; CDR2 reads SVGIG (reference sequence). Between the trimmed V and J ends, which lost 2 bases and 4 bases, there was a span of 12 bases. The CDR3 runs 14 residues. The CDR3 DNA reads as TGTGCCTGGAGTCGCGGACAGACGTACAATGAGCAGTTCTTC. This codes for CAWSRGQTYNEQFF.

The gene calls are TRBV19 and TRBJ1-5; D gene uncertain. With 7 bases removed from V and 6 bases from J, the gap between germline ends came to 22 bases. The germline gives CDR1 LNHDA, CDR2 SQIVND (reference sequence). The CDR3 has 16 amino acids. The CDR3 DNA reads as TGTGCCAGTAACCCGGCGGGCCTCGGATCTAGTCAGCCCCAGCATTTT. It codes for CASNPAGLGSSQPQHF. Together with reference TRBV19 and TRBJ1-5, the CDR3 gives the full variable domain: DGGITQSPKYLFRKEGQNVTLSCEQNLNHDAMYWYRQDPGQGLRLIYYSQIVNDFQKGDIAEGYSVSREKKESFPLTVTSAQKNPTAFYLCASNPAGLGSSQPQHFGDGTRLSIL.

The chain joins TRBV28 to TRBJ2-7; TRBD1 matches 11 bases. The CDR3 runs 15 residues. CDR1 and CDR2 (germline): MDHEN, SYDVKM. J lost 2 bases, V lost 5 bases, and 5 bases had no gene match. CDR3 residues: CASSQPGQGAYEQYF. Here the CDR3 DNA reads TGTGCCAGCAGTCAACCGGGACAGGGGGCCTACGAGCAGTACTTC.

In this sample, this clone turned up once. The rearrangement joins TRBV27 to TRBJ2-7; the D gene is possibly TRBD1 (5 bases). V gave up 7 bases and J gave up 2 bases, with 18 bases separating them. The CDR3 extends over 15 amino acids. Germline assignment: CDR1 MNHEY and CDR2 SMNVEV (reference sequence). CDR3 DNA: TGTGCCAGCACCCCCGCATCAGGACAAACCTACGAGCAGTACTTC. Residues: CASTPASGQTYEQYF.

The chain carries TRBV5-1 and TRBJ2-5, with D possibly matching TRBD1 (6 bases). The CDR3 is 17 amino acids. Germline values: CDR1 SGHRS, CDR2 YFSETQ. V lost 0 bases and J 1 base, leaving 16 bases between the germline ends. The CDR3 region is CASSLASDRVSQETQYF. The CDR3 bases are TGCGCCAGCAGCTTGGCGTCGGACAGAGTTTCCCAAGAGACCCAGTACTTC.

The rearrangement joins TRBV10-1 to TRBJ2-7; D is possibly TRBD1 (5 bases). Germline V gives CDR1 WNHNN, CDR2 SYGVQD (reference sequence). This CDR3 contains 14 residues. V was clipped by 0 bases and J by 2 bases, with 8 bases between them. In DNA, the CDR3 is TGCGCCAGCAGTGAGTCTGACAGCCCCTACGAGCAGTACTTC. Translation gives CASSESDSPYEQYF.

V is TRBV5-6 and J is TRBJ2-4, with unresolved D. This CDR3 comprises 16 residues. Germline V gives CDR1 SGHDT, CDR2 YYEEEE. Deletions cut 4 bases from V and 1 base from J, with 15 bases between. The CDR3 DNA reads TGTGCCAGCAGCACGAAAGAGGCGTTGGCCAAAAACATTCAGTACTTC. As protein: CASSTKEALAKNIQYF.

The rearrangement uses TRBV2 and TRBJ1-5, with TRBD1 as a possible D gene (5 bases). This CDR3 spans 14 amino acids. Germline assignment: CDR1 SNHLY and CDR2 FYNNEI. The ends were cut back, 6 bases at V and 3 bases at J, with 12 bases in the middle. Here the CDR3 reads CASSPGSPNQPQHF. CDR3 nucleotide sequence: TGTGCCAGCAGCCCAGGGTCCCCCAATCAGCCCCAGCATTTT.

V gene TRBV5-1 combines with J gene TRBJ1-1; 7 bases agree with TRBD1. CDR1 and CDR2 from the germline V gene are SGHRS and YFSETQ. This CDR3 has 12 residues. The junction had 3 bases not matched to a gene; V was cut back by 0 bases and J by 10 bases. The CDR3 region has the DNA TGCGCCAGCAGCTTGGGACAGGGTCTAGCTTTCTTT. This encodes CASSLGQGLAFF.

V and J are TRBV2 and TRBJ2-3; 7 bases line up with TRBD2. This CDR3 has 15 amino acids. Germline-derived CDR1 and CDR2 are SNHLY and FYNNEI. After removal of 2 bases from V and 1 base from J, the junction contained 3 bases not matched to a gene. The CDR3 loop reads CASSESLAGTDTQYF. The CDR3, as DNA: TGTGCCAGCAGTGAAAGCCTAGCGGGCACAGATACGCAGTATTTT.

The chain uses TRBV27 and TRBJ2-5; 8 bases fit TRBD1. The DNA end is more similar to TRBJ2-7, so the J call may be wrong. In germline, CDR1 is MNHEY, CDR2 SMNVEV (reference sequence). This CDR3 comprises 12 residues. CDR3 region: CASGTGTYEQYF. CDR3 DNA: TGTGCCAGCGGGACAGGTACCTACGAGCAGTACTTC.

The chain has TRBV5-6 and TRBJ1-1, with D perhaps matching TRBD1 (5 bases). V lost 3 bases to trimming and J lost 5 bases, with 14 bases between them. This CDR3 contains 14 residues. The germline V gene encodes CDR1 SGHDT and CDR2 YYEEEE. CDR3 sequence reads: CASSSGSGRTEAFF. Written as DNA, the CDR3 is TGTGCCAGCAGCTCCGGGTCAGGGCGGACTGAAGCTTTCTTT. Full variable domain (remainder filled in from reference TRBV5-6 and TRBJ1-1): DAGVTQSPTHLIKTRGQQVTLRCSPKSGHDTVSWYQQALGQGPQFIFQYYEEEERQRGNFPDRFSGHQFPNYSSELNVNALLLGDSALYLCASSSGSGRTEAFFGQGTRLTVV.

J is TRBJ1-2 and V is TRBV6-5, with TRBD1 as a possible D gene (5 bases). Germline V gives CDR1 MNHEY, CDR2 SVGAGI. This CDR3 has 13 residues. V was cut by 8 bases and J by 2 bases, with 12 bases left in between. This CDR3 reads CASYGGKNYGYTF. For the CDR3, the DNA is TGTGCCAGCTACGGGGGGAAGAACTATGGCTACACCTTC.

The chain couples TRBV7-6 to TRBJ2-3; 8 bases are shared with TRBD1. In germline, CDR1 is SGHVS, CDR2 FNYEAQ. The V gene end was trimmed by 4 bases and the J gene end by 4 bases; junction bases not matched to a gene: 7. CDR3 length: 15 amino acids. The CDR3 region is CASSSYRGAADTQYF. The CDR3 DNA is TGTGCCAGCAGCTCATACAGGGGGGCGGCAGATACGCAGTATTTT.